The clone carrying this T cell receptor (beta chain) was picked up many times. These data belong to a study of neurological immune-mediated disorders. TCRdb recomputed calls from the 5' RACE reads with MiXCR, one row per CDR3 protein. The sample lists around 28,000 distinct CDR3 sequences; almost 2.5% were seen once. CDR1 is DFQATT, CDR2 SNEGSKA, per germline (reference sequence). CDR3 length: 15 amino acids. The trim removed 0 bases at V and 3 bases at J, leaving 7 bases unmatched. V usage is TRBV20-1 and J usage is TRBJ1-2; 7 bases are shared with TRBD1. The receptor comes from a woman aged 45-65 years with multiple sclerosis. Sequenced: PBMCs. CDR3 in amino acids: CSARDRDRLDYGYTF. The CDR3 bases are TGCAGTGCTAGAGATCGGGACAGACTAGACTATGGCTACACCTTC.